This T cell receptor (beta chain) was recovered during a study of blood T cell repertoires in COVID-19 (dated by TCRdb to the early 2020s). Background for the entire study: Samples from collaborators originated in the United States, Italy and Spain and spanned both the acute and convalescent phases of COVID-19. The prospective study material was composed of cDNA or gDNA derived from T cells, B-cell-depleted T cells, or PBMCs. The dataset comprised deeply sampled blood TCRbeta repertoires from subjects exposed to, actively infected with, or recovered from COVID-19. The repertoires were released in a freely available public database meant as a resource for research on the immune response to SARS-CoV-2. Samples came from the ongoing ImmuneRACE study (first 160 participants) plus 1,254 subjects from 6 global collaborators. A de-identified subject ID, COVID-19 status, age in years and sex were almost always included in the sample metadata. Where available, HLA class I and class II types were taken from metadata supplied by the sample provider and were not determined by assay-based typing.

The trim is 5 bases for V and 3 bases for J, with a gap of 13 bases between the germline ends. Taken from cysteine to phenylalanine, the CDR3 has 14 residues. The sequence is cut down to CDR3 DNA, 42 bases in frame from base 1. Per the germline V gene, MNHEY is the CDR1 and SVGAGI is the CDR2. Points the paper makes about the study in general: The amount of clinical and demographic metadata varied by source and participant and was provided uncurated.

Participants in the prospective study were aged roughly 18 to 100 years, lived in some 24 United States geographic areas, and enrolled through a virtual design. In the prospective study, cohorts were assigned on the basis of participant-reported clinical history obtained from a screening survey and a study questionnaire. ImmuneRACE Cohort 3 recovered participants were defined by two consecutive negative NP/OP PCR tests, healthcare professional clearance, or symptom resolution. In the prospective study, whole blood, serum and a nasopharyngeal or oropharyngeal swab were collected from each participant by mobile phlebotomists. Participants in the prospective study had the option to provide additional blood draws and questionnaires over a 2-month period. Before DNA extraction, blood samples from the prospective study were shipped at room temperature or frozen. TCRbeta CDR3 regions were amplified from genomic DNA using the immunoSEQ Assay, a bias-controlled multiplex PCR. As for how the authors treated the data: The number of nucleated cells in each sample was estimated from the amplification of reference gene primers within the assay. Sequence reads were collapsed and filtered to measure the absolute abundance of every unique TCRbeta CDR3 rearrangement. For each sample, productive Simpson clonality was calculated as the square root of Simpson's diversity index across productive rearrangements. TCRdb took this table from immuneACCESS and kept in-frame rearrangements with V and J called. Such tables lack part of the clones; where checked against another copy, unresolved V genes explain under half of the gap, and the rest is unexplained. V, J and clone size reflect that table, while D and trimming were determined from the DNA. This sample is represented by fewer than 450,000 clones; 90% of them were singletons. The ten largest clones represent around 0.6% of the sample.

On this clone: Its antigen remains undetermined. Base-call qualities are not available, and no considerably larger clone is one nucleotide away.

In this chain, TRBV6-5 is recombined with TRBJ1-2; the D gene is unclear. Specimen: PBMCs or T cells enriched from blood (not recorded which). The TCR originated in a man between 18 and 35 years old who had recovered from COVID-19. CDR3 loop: CASSPLGADYGYTF. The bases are TGTGCCAGCAGTCCCCTTGGTGCGGACTATGGCTACACCTTC.